Sequencing of this T cell receptor (beta chain) was carried out in a study of OX40 agonist ivuxolimab in advanced cancers. Study information: The dose-escalation cohort had hepatocellular carcinoma, melanoma, renal cell or head and neck cancer. Broader study findings: Also showing low normalized T-cell clonal expansion were some of the nonresponders.

With respect to this clone: Its antigen remains unidentified.

Here immunoSEQ multiplex PCR was the method, and the copy in TCRdb shows in-frame clones only, minus some. Among about 97,000 clones listed, less than 90% were seen once. This receptor was taken from an adult with an advanced solid tumor such as melanoma, head and neck, liver or kidney cancer. The specimen was CD4+ or CD8+ T cells sorted from blood, collected in a trial of the OX40 agonist ivuxolimab.

The CDR3 nucleotides are TGTGCCAGCAGCTTGGTTTCTAGCGGCTACGAGCAGTACTTC. Amino acid sequence: CASSLVSSGYEQYF. The chain has TRBV11-3 and TRBJ2-7, with 7 bases matching TRBD2. CDR3 size: 14 residues. V shed 3 bases and J 3 bases; nucleotides not matched to a gene: 5. The germline gives CDR1 SGHNT, CDR2 YENEEA.